Listed below are T cell receptor beta chains from one sample, sequenced in a study of OX40 agonist ivuxolimab in advanced cancers. TCRdb's copy holds only in-frame clones and misses some; the assay was immunoSEQ multiplex PCR. The data show 60,000 to 75,000 clones, roughly 84% seen once. The starting material was CD4+ or CD8+ T cells sorted from blood, obtained in a trial of the OX40 agonist ivuxolimab. The receptors come from an adult with an advanced solid tumor such as melanoma, head and neck, liver or kidney cancer. Both conserved end residues are part of each CDR3.

CASSYRDKNTGELFF,TRBJ2-2,TRBV6-6
CASSQDPGANTEAFF,TRBJ1-1,TRBV4-2
CASSSELAGLGEQYF,TRBJ2-7,TRBV4-2
CASSWDRRNTGELFF,TRBJ2-2,TRBV7-3
CAWNRGGDGYTF,TRBJ1-2,TRBV30
CASSPPVEETQYF,TRBJ2-5,TRBV18
CASSLTAGAPGYTF,TRBJ1-2,TRBV7-3
CASSHWGGRYYEQYF,TRBJ2-7,TRBV5-1
CASSLGGTGMSYEQYF,TRBJ2-7,TRBV7-8
CASSPLGEYGYTF,TRBJ1-2,TRBV28
CASSVGGTSLSPLHF,TRBJ1-6,TRBV9
CATSGDHNSPLHF,TRBJ1-6,TRBV10-3
CASSFGLAGGETQYF,TRBJ2-5,TRBV7-2
CASSPFGTGGNYGYTF,TRBJ1-2,TRBV18
CASSPRTASYEQYF,TRBJ2-7,TRBV18
CASSDRDRGRYNEQFF,TRBJ2-1,TRBV6-1
CACTKQGQGASYEQYF,TRBJ2-7,TRBV30
CASSLGTTGRNYGYTF,TRBJ1-2,TRBV28
CASSFRPEHDYNEQFF,TRBJ2-1,TRBV7-3
CASSQQIQGPISNQPQHF,TRBJ1-5,TRBV4-2
CSVGQGYYEQYF,TRBJ2-7,TRBV29-1
CATSRDNDRRTYEQYF,TRBJ2-7,TRBV15
CASSSTGGTEAFF,TRBJ1-1,TRBV28
CATKTGWSYEQYF,NA,TRBV27
CAAKAWVSQETQYF,TRBJ2-5,TRBV2
CASSPLLLDRGNEQYF,TRBJ2-7,TRBV18
CASSFSLGPTEF,TRBJ2-7,TRBV7-2
CASSFSLAGDVAYNEQFF,TRBJ2-1,TRBV5-4
CATSRDLSAPSNEKLFF,TRBJ1-4,TRBV15
CASSLWGPRTGVDEAFF,TRBJ1-1,TRBV28
CAWSVGQKRENIQYF,TRBJ2-4,TRBV30
CASSLGVHLEETQYF,TRBJ2-5,TRBV7-9
CASSLGSVNTEAFF,TRBJ1-1,TRBV7-2
CASSGSTRFGEQYF,TRBJ2-7,TRBV10-2
CASSPRQENIQYF,TRBJ2-4,TRBV7-9
CAISESPGSGGQYF,TRBJ2-7,TRBV10-3
CASSQGNTYYGHTF,TRBJ1-2,TRBV14
CASTGTPDTDTQYF,TRBJ2-3,TRBV6-5
CASSLALLQGKGGYTF,TRBJ1-2,TRBV5-4
CASSLGWNTEAFF,TRBJ1-1,TRBV5-1
CASSLQGAGTEAFF,TRBJ1-1,TRBV5-1
CASSYPTGGQPQHF,TRBJ1-5,TRBV6-6
CASSGGERDRGTYNEQFF,TRBJ2-1,TRBV2
CASSFGTSGERDTQYF,TRBJ2-3,TRBV19
CASSLSRGARNEQFF,TRBJ2-1,TRBV27
CASSRAGQGEKLFF,TRBJ1-4,TRBV27
CASSPSGQGDSNQPQHF,TRBJ1-5,TRBV21-1
CASSLNNNEKLFF,TRBJ1-4,TRBV7-2
CASSSQSNQPQHF,TRBJ1-5,TRBV11-2
CASSNPGTDNEKLFF,TRBJ1-4,TRBV5-6